This T cell receptor (beta chain) was sequenced during a study of blood T cell repertoires in COVID-19. Per the study methods: Reference gene primer amplification yielded estimated nucleated cell counts. The assay was immunoSEQ multiplex PCR, and TCRdb's table has in-frame clones only and misses some. V and J calls and clone size are those listed in that table; D and trimming were worked out from the DNA. The sample includes 340,000 or so clones, 80% to 90% of them seen just once. The CDR3 runs 15 residues. Germline lookup yields CDR1 SGDLS and CDR2 YYNGEE. The V segment lost 6 bases and the J segment 0 bases; nucleotides outside the gene matches: 7.

The chain joins TRBV9 to TRBJ2-3, with 7 bases lining up with TRBD1. The specimen sequenced was peripheral blood. This clonotype was obtained from a man aged 50 to 60 with active or convalescent COVID-19. This CDR3 reads CASNYQGVSTDTQYF. In nucleotides, the CDR3 is TGTGCCAGCAACTACCAGGGGGTTAGCACAGATACGCAGTATTTT.